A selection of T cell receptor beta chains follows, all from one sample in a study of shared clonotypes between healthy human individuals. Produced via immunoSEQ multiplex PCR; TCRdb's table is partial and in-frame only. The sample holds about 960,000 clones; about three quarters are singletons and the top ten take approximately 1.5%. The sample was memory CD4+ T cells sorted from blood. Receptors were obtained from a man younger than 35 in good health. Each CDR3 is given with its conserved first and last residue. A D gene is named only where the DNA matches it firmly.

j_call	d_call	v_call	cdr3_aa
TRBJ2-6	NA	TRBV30	CAWSVFSSLGPNVLTF
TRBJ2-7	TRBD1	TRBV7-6	CASSLGQTGGEQYF
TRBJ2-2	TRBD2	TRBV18	CASSPYSGRATGELFF
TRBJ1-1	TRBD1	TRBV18	CASSPGQGKPEAFF
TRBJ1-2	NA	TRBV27	CASSPGWGDGYTF
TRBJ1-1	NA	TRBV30	CARGDYTEAFF
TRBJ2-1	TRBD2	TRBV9	CASNNGRREQFF
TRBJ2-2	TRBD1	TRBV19	CASSPLGQGNTGELFF
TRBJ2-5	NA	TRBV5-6	CASSLKGRGYQETQYF
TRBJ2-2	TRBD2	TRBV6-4	CASSTSAGGPGELFF
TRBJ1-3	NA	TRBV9	CASSVDWTFGNTIYF
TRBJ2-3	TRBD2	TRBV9	CASSFTGTSSDTQYF
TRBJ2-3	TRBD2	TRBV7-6	CASSSAGGPADTQYF
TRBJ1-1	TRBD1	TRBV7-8	CASSLVQGVTEAFF
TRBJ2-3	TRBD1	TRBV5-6	CASSSTGYTQYF
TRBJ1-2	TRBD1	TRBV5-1	CASSLEAAGGMTMNGYTF
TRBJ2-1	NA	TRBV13	CASSLDRRAYNEQFF
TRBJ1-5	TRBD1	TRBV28	CASSFDRDYNQPQHF
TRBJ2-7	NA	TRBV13	CASSLRQGTYEQYF
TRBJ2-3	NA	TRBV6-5	CASSSWQGGADTQYF
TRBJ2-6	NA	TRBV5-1	CASSLALRNSGANVLTF
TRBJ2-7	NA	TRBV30	CAWSDAGYEQYF
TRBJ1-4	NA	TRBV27	CASSFLATNEKLFF
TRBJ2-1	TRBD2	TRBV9	CASSGLAGGSYNEQFF